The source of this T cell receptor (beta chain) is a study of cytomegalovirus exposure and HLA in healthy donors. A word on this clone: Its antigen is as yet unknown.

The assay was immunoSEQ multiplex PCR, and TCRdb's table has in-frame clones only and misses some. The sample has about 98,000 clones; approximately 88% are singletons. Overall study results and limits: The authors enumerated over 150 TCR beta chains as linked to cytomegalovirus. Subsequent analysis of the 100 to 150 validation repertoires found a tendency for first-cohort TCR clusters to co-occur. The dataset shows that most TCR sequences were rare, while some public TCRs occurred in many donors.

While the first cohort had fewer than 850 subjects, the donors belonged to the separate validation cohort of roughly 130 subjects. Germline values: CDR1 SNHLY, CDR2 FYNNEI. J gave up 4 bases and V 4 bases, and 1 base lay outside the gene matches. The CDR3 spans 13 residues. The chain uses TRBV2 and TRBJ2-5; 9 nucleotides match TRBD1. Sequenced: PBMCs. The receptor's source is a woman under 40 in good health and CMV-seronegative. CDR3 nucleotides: TGTGCCAGCAGTGGGGGACAGGGAGAGACCCAGTACTTC. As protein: CASSGGQGETQYF.